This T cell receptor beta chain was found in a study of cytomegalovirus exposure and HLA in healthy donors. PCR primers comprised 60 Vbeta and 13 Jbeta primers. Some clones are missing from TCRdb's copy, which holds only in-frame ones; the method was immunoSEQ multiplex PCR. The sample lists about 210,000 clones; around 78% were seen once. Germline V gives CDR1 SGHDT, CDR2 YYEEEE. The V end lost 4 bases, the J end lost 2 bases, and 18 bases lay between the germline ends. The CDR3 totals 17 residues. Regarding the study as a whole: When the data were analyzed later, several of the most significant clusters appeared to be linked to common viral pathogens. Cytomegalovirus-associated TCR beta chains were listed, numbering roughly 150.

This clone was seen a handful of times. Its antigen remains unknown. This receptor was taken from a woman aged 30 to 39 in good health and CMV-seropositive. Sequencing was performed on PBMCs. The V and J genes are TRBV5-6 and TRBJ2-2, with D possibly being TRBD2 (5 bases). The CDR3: CASSDHLDLINTGELFF. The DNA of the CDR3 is TGTGCCAGCAGCGACCACTTGGACTTGATAAACACCGGGGAGCTGTTTTTT.